This T cell receptor (beta chain) was recovered during a study of early T cells in non-severe SARS-CoV-2 infection. This clonotype turned up a few times. Researchers tagged individual cDNA molecules with unique molecular identifiers. TCRdb re-analysed the 5' RACE reads in MiXCR, keeping a single row per CDR3 protein. This repertoire shows around 60,000 distinct CDR3 sequences, less than 15% found once; its top ten account for 3.5% to 5%. The germline CDR1 and CDR2 sequences are SGHDT and YYEEEE. The CDR3 totals 16 residues. Germline trimming cut 4 bases from V and 3 bases from J; bases unmatched to any gene: 12.

Sequencing used whole blood. This TCR was recovered from an adult who was a healthcare worker with PCR-confirmed SARS-CoV-2 infection or an uninfected control (not recorded which). V and J are TRBV5-6 and TRBJ1-1; 7 nucleotides match TRBD1. CDR3 nucleotide sequence: TGTGCCAGCAGCCGGGGATCGGCCAGGGGGGACACTGAAGCTTTCTTT. This encodes CASSRGSARGDTEAFF.